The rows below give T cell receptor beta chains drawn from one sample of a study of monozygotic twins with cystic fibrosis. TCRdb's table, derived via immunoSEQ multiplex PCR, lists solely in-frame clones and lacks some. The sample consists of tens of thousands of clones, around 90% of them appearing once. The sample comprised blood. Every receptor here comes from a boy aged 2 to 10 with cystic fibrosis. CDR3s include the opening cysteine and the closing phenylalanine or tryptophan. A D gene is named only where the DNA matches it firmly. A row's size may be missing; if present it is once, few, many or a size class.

CDR3 protein: CASSLALLAEQYF; CDR3 DNA: TGTGCCAGCAGCTTAGCCCTTCTAGCCGAGCAGTACTTC; J gene: TRBJ2-7; clone size: NA; V gene: TRBV7-8; D gene: NA
CDR3 protein: CASKRDTQYF; CDR3 DNA: TGTGCCAGCAAGCGGGATACGCAGTATTTT; J gene: TRBJ2-3; clone size: NA; V gene: TRBV27; D gene: NA
CDR3 protein: CASSSPGTSGQETQYF; CDR3 DNA: TGTGCCAGCAGCTCACCCGGGACTAGCGGCCAAGAGACCCAGTACTTC; J gene: TRBJ2-5; clone size: NA; V gene: TRBV11-3; D gene: TRBD2
CDR3 protein: CASTTGTVGANGYTF; CDR3 DNA: TGTGCCAGCACCACTGGGACAGTTGGGGCGAATGGCTACACCTTC; J gene: TRBJ1-2; clone size: NA; V gene: TRBV27; D gene: TRBD1
CDR3 protein: CSGGRGSETQYF; CDR3 DNA: TGCAGCGGAGGGAGGGGATCGGAGACCCAGTACTTC; J gene: TRBJ2-5; clone size: once; V gene: TRBV29-1; D gene: TRBD2
CDR3 protein: CASSLLEVVSGNTIYF; CDR3 DNA: TGTGCCAGCAGCTTGTTAGAGGTAGTCTCTGGAAACACCATATATTTT; J gene: TRBJ1-3; clone size: NA; V gene: TRBV5-5; D gene: NA
CDR3 protein: CASSERTGDAETQYF; CDR3 DNA: TGTGCCAGCAGTGAAAGGACAGGGGATGCGGAGACCCAGTACTTC; J gene: TRBJ2-5; clone size: NA; V gene: TRBV2; D gene: TRBD1
CDR3 protein: CASSLEPQLGEQYF; CDR3 DNA: TGCGCCAGCAGCTTGGAGCCCCAACTGGGCGAGCAGTACTTC; J gene: TRBJ2-7; clone size: once; V gene: TRBV5-1; D gene: NA
CDR3 protein: CASSWAWTGGSTEAFF; CDR3 DNA: TGTGCCAGCAGCTGGGCATGGACAGGGGGCAGCACTGAAGCTTTCTTT; J gene: TRBJ1-1; clone size: NA; V gene: TRBV5-8; D gene: TRBD1
CDR3 protein: CASSVDRHTEAFF; CDR3 DNA: TGTGCCAGCAGCGTCGACAGGCACACTGAAGCTTTCTTT; J gene: TRBJ1-1; clone size: NA; V gene: TRBV7-2; D gene: NA
CDR3 protein: CASSLDLRFRDKMNTEAFF; CDR3 DNA: TGTGCCAGCAGCTTGGATTTGCGGTTTCGGGACAAAATGAACACTGAAGCTTTCTTT; J gene: TRBJ1-1; clone size: NA; V gene: TRBV5-4; D gene: NA
CDR3 protein: CASGLVRLQASGVDEQFF; CDR3 DNA: TGTGCTAGTGGTTTGGTACGGCTTCAGGCTAGCGGGGTAGATGAGCAGTTCTTC; J gene: TRBJ2-1; clone size: NA; V gene: TRBV12-5; D gene: TRBD2
CDR3 protein: CASSYRGGFDGYTF; CDR3 DNA: TGTGCCAGCAGTTACCGGGGCGGCTTTGATGGCTACACCTTC; J gene: TRBJ1-2; clone size: NA; V gene: TRBV6-5; D gene: NA
CDR3 protein: CASSFGGGGEETQYF; CDR3 DNA: TGCGCCAGCAGCTTTGGTGGTGGAGGGGAAGAGACCCAGTACTTC; J gene: TRBJ2-5; clone size: once; V gene: TRBV5-1; D gene: NA
CDR3 protein: CASRETGASYEQYF; CDR3 DNA: TGCGCCAGCAGGGAAACAGGGGCGTCCTACGAGCAGTACTTC; J gene: TRBJ2-7; clone size: NA; V gene: TRBV10-2; D gene: TRBD1
CDR3 protein: CASSLRGSGQPQHF; CDR3 DNA: TGTGCCAGCAGTTTAAGAGGGTCGGGCCAGCCCCAGCATTTT; J gene: TRBJ1-5; clone size: NA; V gene: TRBV27; D gene: NA
CDR3 protein: CASSPDSTTEAFF; CDR3 DNA: TGTGCCAGCAGCCCTGACAGCACCACTGAAGCTTTCTTT; J gene: TRBJ1-1; clone size: NA; V gene: TRBV6-1; D gene: NA
CDR3 protein: CASSQGNEQYF; CDR3 DNA: TGCGCCAGCAGCCAAGGTAACGAGCAGTACTTC; J gene: TRBJ2-7; clone size: once; V gene: TRBV4-3; D gene: NA
CDR3 protein: CASSGSGTATYEQYF; CDR3 DNA: TGTGCCAGCAGCGGATCCGGGACAGCCACCTACGAGCAGTACTTC; J gene: TRBJ2-7; clone size: NA; V gene: TRBV21-1; D gene: NA
CDR3 protein: CASSPREGATEAFF; CDR3 DNA: TGTGCCAGCTCACCGAGGGAGGGGGCCACTGAAGCTTTCTTT; J gene: TRBJ1-1; clone size: NA; V gene: TRBV18; D gene: TRBD1
CDR3 protein: CASRPQGANTEAFF; CDR3 DNA: TGTGCCAGCAGACCACAGGGCGCCAACACTGAAGCTTTCTTT; J gene: TRBJ1-1; clone size: NA; V gene: TRBV5-6; D gene: NA
CDR3 protein: CASSATANTEAFF; CDR3 DNA: TGTGCCAGTAGTGCGACAGCGAACACTGAAGCTTTCTTT; J gene: TRBJ1-1; clone size: NA; V gene: TRBV19; D gene: NA
CDR3 protein: CASSSPSLGNTIYF; CDR3 DNA: TGTGCCAGCAGTTCCCCCTCTCTCGGAAACACCATATATTTT; J gene: TRBJ1-3; clone size: NA; V gene: TRBV6-6; D gene: NA
CDR3 protein: CASSLGTSGGPQYF; CDR3 DNA: TGTGCCAGCAGCTTAGGGACTAGCGGGGGCCCCCAGTACTTC; J gene: TRBJ2-5; clone size: NA; V gene: TRBV7-3; D gene: TRBD2
CDR3 protein: CASSGGANTGELFF; CDR3 DNA: TGCGCCAGCAGTGGAGGGGCAAACACCGGGGAGCTGTTTTTT; J gene: TRBJ2-2; clone size: NA; V gene: TRBV10-2; D gene: NA
CDR3 protein: CASSPRWTSGGQDTQYF; CDR3 DNA: TGCGCCAGCAGCCCCCGCTGGACTAGCGGGGGGCAAGATACGCAGTATTTT; J gene: TRBJ2-3; clone size: NA; V gene: TRBV5-1; D gene: TRBD2
CDR3 protein: CASSYKAGPEPQHF; CDR3 DNA: TGTGCCAGCAGTTACAAGGCAGGCCCAGAGCCCCAGCATTTT; J gene: TRBJ1-5; clone size: NA; V gene: TRBV6-5; D gene: NA
CDR3 protein: CASSFSPSDLMNTEAFF; CDR3 DNA: TGTGCCAGCAGCTTCTCCCCGTCGGATCTTATGAACACTGAAGCTTTCTTT; J gene: TRBJ1-1; clone size: NA; V gene: TRBV7-9; D gene: NA
CDR3 protein: CASSPSLLATNEKLFF; CDR3 DNA: TGTGCCAGCAGCCCCTCCCTCTTGGCAACTAATGAAAAACTGTTTTTT; J gene: TRBJ1-4; clone size: NA; V gene: TRBV4-2; D gene: NA
CDR3 protein: CASSPTVGTEAFF; CDR3 DNA: TGTGCCAGCAGCCCAACAGTGGGAACTGAAGCTTTCTTT; J gene: TRBJ1-1; clone size: few; V gene: TRBV7-8; D gene: NA
CDR3 protein: CASSPTVLAGGPAPYNEQFF; CDR3 DNA: TGTGCCAGCTCACCGACTGTACTAGCGGGGGGGCCAGCCCCTTACAATGAGCAGTTCTTC; J gene: TRBJ2-1; clone size: NA; V gene: TRBV18; D gene: TRBD2
CDR3 protein: CASSRRGGNQPQHF; CDR3 DNA: TGTGCCAGCAGCCGACGGGGGGGTAATCAGCCCCAGCATTTT; J gene: TRBJ1-5; clone size: NA; V gene: TRBV11-2; D gene: NA